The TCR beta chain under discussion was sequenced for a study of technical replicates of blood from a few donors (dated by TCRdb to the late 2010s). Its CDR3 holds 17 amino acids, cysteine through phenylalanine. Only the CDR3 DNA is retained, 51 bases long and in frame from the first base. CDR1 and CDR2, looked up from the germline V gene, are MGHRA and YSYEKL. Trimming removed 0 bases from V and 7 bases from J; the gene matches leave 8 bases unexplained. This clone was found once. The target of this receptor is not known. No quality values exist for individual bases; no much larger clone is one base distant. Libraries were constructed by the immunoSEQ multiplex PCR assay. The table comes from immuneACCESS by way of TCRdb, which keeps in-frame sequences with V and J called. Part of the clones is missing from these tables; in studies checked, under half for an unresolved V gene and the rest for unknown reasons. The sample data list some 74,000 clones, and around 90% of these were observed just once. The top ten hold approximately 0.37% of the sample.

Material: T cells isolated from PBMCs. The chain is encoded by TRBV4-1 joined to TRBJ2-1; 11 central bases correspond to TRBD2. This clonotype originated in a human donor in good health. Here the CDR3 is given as CASSQDWTSGYRNEQFF. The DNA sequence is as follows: TGCGCCAGCAGCCAAGACTGGACTAGCGGGTATCGGAATGAGCAGTTCTTC.